Shown below are 32 T cell receptor beta chains from a single sample sequenced in a study of beta chain features in type 1 diabetes. Expressed TCRB transcripts were sequenced because the entire RNA isolate underwent reverse transcription. The protocol was immunoSEQ multiplex PCR, while the TCRdb copy is restricted to in-frame clones and leaves out a portion. Of fewer than 900,000 clones in the sample, about 17% were seen once. Sequenced input: naive CD4+ T cells from blood. These receptors were obtained from a woman aged 18 to 35 in good health.

The V gene is TRBV15, the J gene TRBJ2-1; D is uncertain. The V and J ends lost 1 base and 7 bases respectively, with 8 bases between them. Germline lookup yields CDR1 LNHNV and CDR2 YYDKDF (reference sequence). The CDR3 has 13 amino acids. CDR3 protein: CATSRAELNEQFF. The CDR3 nucleotides read TGTGCCACCAGCAGAGCTGAGCTTAATGAGCAGTTCTTC.

The rearrangement uses TRBV5-1 and TRBJ2-5; TRBD2 matches 9 bases. The junction had 4 bases not matched to a gene; V was cut back by 4 bases and J by 3 bases. The CDR3 loop spans 14 amino acids. CDR1 is SGHRS, CDR2 YFSETQ, per germline. The DNA of the CDR3 is TGCGCCAGCAGCCTGACTAGCGGTGAAGAGACCCAGTACTTC. It codes for CASSLTSGEETQYF.

V gene TRBV20-1 combines with J gene TRBJ2-7; D remains unclear. The CDR3 is made up of 11 amino acids. V gave up 6 bases and J gave up 8 bases, with 14 bases separating them. CDR1 DFQATT and CDR2 SNEGSKA come from the germline V gene (reference sequence). The CDR3 sequence: CSATPARQQYF. CDR3 bases: TGCAGTGCGACCCCCGCCCGGCAGCAGTACTTC.

The V and J genes are TRBV7-2 and TRBJ2-3; 9 bases match TRBD1. V dropped 5 bases and J dropped 3; count of bases not matched to a gene: 18. Germline CDR1 and CDR2: SGHTA and FQGNSA. This CDR3 has 19 amino acids. For the CDR3, the DNA is TGTGCCAGCAGCGCTAGAGGTTTCGGGCGGGACAGGGTGACAGATACGCAGTATTTT. Encoded protein: CASSARGFGRDRVTDTQYF.

This clone has more than one count but fewer than ten. The chain employs TRBV23-1 and TRBJ2-5; 7 bases match TRBD1. TRBV23-1 is an ORF; its function is uncertain. The J segment lost 1 base and the V segment lost 8 bases, leaving 7 bases of the junction unmatched. This CDR3 is built from 14 residues. DNA of the CDR3: TGCGCCAGCCCTGACAGGGCAGTCCAAGAGACCCAGTACTTC. Protein product: CASPDRAVQETQYF.

This clone was picked up a small number of times. The junction does not match germline at one end; this may be a read error. The same CDR3 arises from other DNA sequences in this sample as well. The chain uses TRBV20-1 and TRBJ1-3; D is unclear. The CDR3 covers 11 residues. Germline lookup yields CDR1 DFQATT and CDR2 SNEGSKA (reference sequence). The CDR3 here is CSATSGNTIYF. For the CDR3, the DNA is TGCAGTGCTACCTCTGGAAACACCATATACTTT.

V gene TRBV10-3 combines with J gene TRBJ2-5; D is possibly TRBD1 or TRBD2 (5 bases each). Germline loops: CDR1 ENHRY, CDR2 SYGVKD. V was cut by 6 bases and J by 2 bases, with 10 bases left in between. The length of the CDR3 is 13 residues. In DNA, the CDR3 is TGTGCCATCAGGGGGGACGGACAAGAGACCCAGTACTTC. This codes for CAIRGDGQETQYF.

The sample holds a few counts of this clone. This chain connects TRBV5-1 to TRBJ1-2; D uncertain. This CDR3 has 19 amino acids. Germline V gene lookup returns CDR1 SGHRS and CDR2 YFSETQ. V lost 0 bases, J lost 2 bases, and 23 bases lay in between. CDR3 loop: CASSLDFGQLIYQNYGYTF. In nucleotides, the CDR3 is TGCGCCAGCAGCTTGGATTTCGGTCAGTTAATCTACCAAAACTATGGCTACACCTTC.

The V gene is TRBV6-5, the J gene TRBJ1-1; no firm D call. Per germline, CDR1 MNHEY and CDR2 SVGAGI. Trimming shortened V by 5 bases and J by 1 base, and 14 bases separated the two germline ends. This CDR3 contains 15 residues. In nucleotides, the CDR3 is TGTGCCAGCAGTCAAACCTCTGTTGGGAACACTGAAGCTTTCTTT. Encoded protein: CASSQTSVGNTEAFF.

This clone was observed a few times. The chain recombines TRBV7-9 with TRBJ1-6, with D unresolved. V was clipped by 3 bases and J by 13 bases, with 10 bases between them. The CDR3 covers 12 residues. Looked up from germline, CDR1 is SEHNR and CDR2 is FQNEAQ (reference sequence). CDR3 nucleotides: TGTGCCAGCAGCTTCGAGGGCGCCCCCCTCCACTTT. Translated: CASSFEGAPLHF.

This rearrangement joins TRBV12-5 to TRBJ1-1; D is unresolved. The V end was cut by 1 base, the J end by 7 bases, with 16 bases between. CDR1 and CDR2 (germline): LGHNT, FRNRAP. CDR3 length equals 15 residues. The CDR3 DNA is TGTGCTAGTGGTTTGGGTAGTGGGCGGTCAGGTGAAGCTTTCTTT. This codes for CASGLGSGRSGEAFF.

This clone was observed a handful of times. V usage is TRBV6-5 and J usage is TRBJ2-3; TRBD1 is a possible D gene (6 bases). Trimming pared 8 bases from V and 5 bases from J, leaving 17 bases between. The CDR3 runs to 14 residues. Germline V lookup: CDR1 MNHEY, CDR2 SVGAGI. The DNA of the CDR3 is TGTGCCAGCCGTGTGTGGGCAGGGGAAGATACGCAGTATTTT. It codes for CASRVWAGEDTQYF.

This clone was recorded a few times. The chain links TRBV28 to TRBJ2-2; either TRBD1 or TRBD2 may fit D (5 bases each). This CDR3 contains 14 residues. In germline, CDR1 is MDHEN, CDR2 SYDVKM. Trimming left V 8 bases short and J 4 bases short, with 14 bases between. CDR3 bases: TGTGCCAGCTGCAGTCGGGGCGGCACCGGGGAGCTGTTTTTT. Translating gives CASCSRGGTGELFF.

This clone showed up just a few times. This chain links TRBV28 with TRBJ2-4, with 7 bases fitting TRBD1. Germline-derived CDR1 and CDR2 are MDHEN and SYDVKM. V lost 3 bases, J lost 0 bases, and 5 bases stayed unmatched. The CDR3 is 16 amino acids. Here the CDR3 DNA reads TGTGCCAGCAGTTTTCCCGGGACAGTAGCCAAAAACATTCAGTACTTC. It is translated as CASSFPGTVAKNIQYF. The full variable domain, completed using reference TRBV28 and TRBJ2-4, is DVKVTQSSRYLVKRTGEKVFLECVQDMDHENMFWYRQDPGLGLRLIYFSYDVKMKEKGDIPEGYSVSREKKERFSLILESASTNQTSMYLCASSFPGTVAKNIQYFGAGTRLSVL.

This clone was detected only a few times. J is TRBJ2-1 and V is TRBV5-1; 12 bases map to TRBD1. Trimming removed 2 bases from V and 5 bases from J; junction bases left unmatched: 5. CDR1 is SGHRS and CDR2 is YFSETQ in the germline V gene. The CDR3 consists of 16 residues. In DNA form, the CDR3 reads TGCGCCAGCAGCTTTTGGGGACAGGGGGCGAACAATGAGCAGTTCTTC. Its protein is CASSFWGQGANNEQFF.

The chain employs TRBV6-6 and TRBJ2-7; TRBD2 matches at 7 bases. The V and J ends lost 2 bases and 3 bases, in that order; junction bases with no gene match: 4. The CDR3 is 14 amino acids. CDR1 is MNHNY, CDR2 SVGAGI, per germline (reference sequence). The CDR3 sequence is CASSYTGGRYEQYF. CDR3 in DNA: TGTGCCAGCAGTTACACGGGAGGTCGCTACGAGCAGTACTTC.

This clone has just a few counts. This chain connects TRBV27 to TRBJ2-2; 7 bases line up with TRBD2. J lost 2 bases, V lost 10 bases, and 4 bases had no gene match. The germline CDR1 and CDR2 sequences are MNHEY and SMNVEV (reference sequence). This CDR3 comprises 13 residues. The CDR3 nucleotides read TGTGCCACCAAGCGGGATAACACCGGGGAGCTGTTTTTT. This codes for CATKRDNTGELFF.

This chain joins TRBV5-1 and TRBJ2-1, with 7 bases fitting TRBD1. This CDR3 is built from 15 residues. After removal of 1 base from V and 8 bases from J, the junction contained 9 bases not matched to a gene. Germline CDR1 and CDR2: SGHRS and YFSETQ. The CDR3: CASSLPRDSTHEQFF. Written as DNA, the CDR3 is TGCGCCAGCAGCTTGCCCCGGGACAGCACCCATGAGCAGTTCTTC. Full variable domain (rest looked up from reference TRBV5-1 and TRBJ2-1): KAGVTQTPRYLIKTRGQQVTLSCSPISGHRSVSWYQQTPGQGLQFLFEYFSETQRNKGNFPGRFSGRQFSNSRSEMNVSTLELGDSALYLCASSLPRDSTHEQFFGPGTRLTVL.

This clone was counted only a few times. V usage is TRBV7-9 and J usage is TRBJ2-1, with TRBD2 matching over 8 bases. The junction had 13 bases not matched to a gene; V was cut back by 7 bases and J by 8 bases. CDR1 and CDR2 from the germline V gene are SEHNR and FQNEAQ (reference sequence). This CDR3 region has 15 residues. CDR3 DNA: TGTGCCAGCACACGGACAAGGACTAGCTTATATGAGCAGTTCTTC. Protein product: CASTRTRTSLYEQFF.

This clone was found a few times. The rearrangement links TRBV5-4 to TRBJ1-2, with a possible D match to TRBD1 (5 bases). V lost 0 bases, J lost 8 bases, and 14 bases lay in between. Germline CDR1 SGHNT, CDR2 YYREEE (reference sequence). The CDR3 is 14 amino acids. The CDR3 loop is CASSLVQGGNGYTF. In DNA, the CDR3 is TGTGCCAGCAGCTTGGTTCAGGGTGGAAACGGCTACACCTTC.

V and J are TRBV11-2 and TRBJ2-1, with D perhaps matching TRBD1 (6 bases). Germline CDR1 SGHAT, CDR2 FQNNGV. This CDR3 spans 15 amino acids. Trimming shortened V by 4 bases and J by 9 bases, and 19 bases separated the two germline ends. The CDR3 DNA follows: TGTGCCAGCAGCTCTAGCCACCCCAGGGGTCGTGAGCAGTTCTTC. Translation: CASSSSHPRGREQFF.

The chain employs TRBV18 and TRBJ2-1; TRBD1 might be the D (6 bases). V lost 3 bases and J 4 bases, leaving 13 bases between the germline ends. The CDR3 sequence is 15 residues long. Germline V gives CDR1 KGHSH, CDR2 LQKENI. The CDR3 DNA is TGTGCCAGCTCACCCAGTTTACAGGGATACAATGAGCAGTTCTTC. Translated, it gives CASSPSLQGYNEQFF.

A few counts support this clone. The J gene is TRBJ2-5, the V gene TRBV28; no clear D. The CDR3 runs 15 residues. Per the germline V gene, CDR1 is MDHEN and CDR2 is SYDVKM. Trimming removed 6 bases from V and 5 bases from J, with 19 bases in between. CDR3 nucleotides: TGTGCCAGCAGCTCTGCTTTGGGCATGAGGGAGACCCAGTACTTC. Amino acids: CASSSALGMRETQYF. Full variable domain (outside the CDR3, taken from reference TRBV28 and TRBJ2-5): DVKVTQSSRYLVKRTGEKVFLECVQDMDHENMFWYRQDPGLGLRLIYFSYDVKMKEKGDIPEGYSVSREKKERFSLILESASTNQTSMYLCASSSALGMRETQYFGPGTRLLVL.

The rearrangement joins TRBV28 to TRBJ2-7, with 8 positions matching TRBD1. The CDR3 covers 15 residues. After removal of 4 bases from V and 1 base from J, the junction contained 6 bases not matched to a gene. Per germline, CDR1 MDHEN and CDR2 SYDVKM. The CDR3 is CASSSPGQVSYEQYF. The DNA of the CDR3 is TGTGCCAGCAGTTCCCCGGGACAGGTTTCCTACGAGCAGTACTTC.

The chain combines TRBV19 with TRBJ2-7, with unresolved D. Germline V gene sequence: CDR1 LNHDA, CDR2 SQIVND (reference sequence). This CDR3 has 14 amino acids. The V gene lost 3 bases and the J gene lost 0 bases, with 9 bases spanning the gap. CDR3 DNA: TGTGCCAGTAGTATGCAATGGGGCTCCTACGAGCAGTACTTC. This translates into CASSMQWGSYEQYF.

This chain connects TRBV2 to TRBJ2-5; the D is unclear. There are 15 residues in the CDR3. CDR1 is SNHLY and CDR2 is FYNNEI in the germline V gene. V was cut by 7 bases and J by 4 bases, with 19 bases left in between. CDR3 nucleotide sequence: TGTGCCAGCAAACAGCTTCTTACAGAGGTAGAGACCCAGTACTTC. This gives the protein CASKQLLTEVETQYF. Drawing the rest from reference TRBV2 and TRBJ2-5, the complete variable domain is EPEVTQTPSHQVTQMGQEVILRCVPISNHLYFYWYRQILGQKVEFLVSFYNNEISEKSEIFDDQFSVERPDGSNFTLKIRSTKLEDSAMYFCASKQLLTEVETQYFGPGTRLLVL.

The chain joins TRBV4-3 to TRBJ2-6, with D hard to call. The CDR3 covers 16 residues. V dropped 1 base and J dropped 2 bases, with 9 bases sitting between them. Germline V CDR1 and CDR2: LGHNA, YSLEER. DNA of the CDR3: TGCGCCAGCAGCCAAGCCGGTAAGACTGGGGCCAACGTCCTGACTTTC. It codes for CASSQAGKTGANVLTF.

The rearrangement uses TRBV29-1 and TRBJ2-7; TRBD2 matches at 7 bases. CDR1 SQVTM and CDR2 ANQGSEA come from the germline V gene. After removal of 4 bases from V and 4 bases from J, the junction contained 13 bases not matched to a gene. The CDR3 has 15 residues. CDR3 DNA sequence: TGCAGCGTTGGGACTAGTGCATCTAGTCGGTACGAGCAGTACTTC. Amino acids: CSVGTSASSRYEQYF.

The chain couples TRBV6-5 to TRBJ1-1; D gene ambiguous. With 0 bases removed from V and 0 bases from J, the gap between germline ends came to 11 bases. The germline V gene has CDR1 MNHEY and CDR2 SVGAGI. This CDR3 is built from 16 residues. CDR3 residues: CASSYSEVIMNTEAFF. The CDR3 bases are TGTGCCAGCAGTTACTCTGAGGTGATTATGAACACTGAAGCTTTCTTT.

The genes are TRBV10-3 and TRBJ1-5, with D maybe TRBD1 (6 bases). This CDR3 region has 13 residues. Between the trimmed V and J ends, which lost 10 bases and 0 bases, there was a span of 10 bases. Germline loops: CDR1 ENHRY, CDR2 SYGVKD. In DNA, the CDR3 is TGTGCCAGTCACAGGGTTAGCAATCAGCCCCAGCATTTT. It codes for CASHRVSNQPQHF.

This clone showed up just a few times. V is TRBV25-1 and J is TRBJ1-2; D may be TRBD1 (6 bases). Germline CDR1 is MGHDK and CDR2 is SYGVNS. Trimming took 3 bases from V and 4 from J, leaving 12 bases between them. The CDR3 has 14 amino acids. DNA of the CDR3: TGTGCCAGCAGTGATCTCAGGGGAGGCTATGGCTACACCTTC. This codes for CASSDLRGGYGYTF.

In this sample, this clone turned up a few times. CDR3 DNA: TGTGCCAGCCCGCCGACAAGTAACGGGGAGCTGTTTTTT. It is translated as CASPPTSNGELFF. The V and J genes are TRBV11-2 and TRBJ2-2, with D unresolved. The CDR3 totals 13 residues. CDR1 and CDR2 from the germline V gene are SGHAT and FQNNGV. V lost 8 bases and J lost 7, with 14 bases in between.